A single sample is the source of the 29 T cell receptor beta chains below, sequenced in a study of vaccination effects on CD4 cells after COVID-19. The table came from immunoSEQ multiplex PCR; TCRdb's copy has only in-frame clones and leaves some out. This sample has 60,000 to 70,000 clones; roughly 80% occur once, and the top ten carry about 2.4%. Antigens of these TCRs are unknown. Peptide-pool stimulation followed by sequencing identified expanded antigen-specific CD4+ clonotypes in the ViraFEST assay. Culture proceeded for 9 to 11 days, and CD4+ T cells were then isolated. The specimen comprised CD4+ T cells from PBMCs cultured with HCoV-229E spike peptides, sampled before COVID-19 vaccination. All receptors come from a human donor who received a COVID-19 vaccine.

The rearrangement uses TRBV5-1 and TRBJ2-3; perhaps D is TRBD1 or TRBD2 (5 bases each). The CDR3 runs to 14 residues. Germline assignment: CDR1 SGHRS and CDR2 YFSETQ. V lost 9 bases and J lost 2, with 16 bases in between. CDR3 residues: CATSPGPSTDTQYF. The CDR3 nucleotides read TGCGCCACCAGTCCGGGGCCCTCCACAGATACGCAGTATTTT.

CDR3 sequence: CASSNPGGEETQYF. CDR3 sequence (DNA): TGCGCCAGCAGCAACCCCGGGGGCGAAGAGACCCAGTACTTC. The gene calls are TRBV5-1 and TRBJ2-5, with D perhaps matching TRBD1 or TRBD2 (6 bases each). Trimming cost V 4 bases and J 3 bases, with 13 bases left between them. The CDR3 loop spans 14 amino acids. Germline assignment: CDR1 SGHRS and CDR2 YFSETQ.

The chain employs TRBV28 and TRBJ1-4, with D uncertain. V was shortened by 3 bases and J by 5 bases, with 7 bases between the two germline ends. The CDR3 sequence is 13 residues long. The V gene's germline CDR1 is MDHEN and CDR2 SYDVKM. CDR3 amino acids: CASSFTQNEKLFF. The CDR3 bases are TGTGCCAGCAGTTTTACTCAAAATGAAAAACTGTTTTTT.

CDR3 nucleotide sequence: TGTGCCAGCAGCATCAACTTGTTTTTTAATGAAAAACTGTTTTTT. Its protein product is CASSINLFFNEKLFF. The chain joins TRBV5-8 to TRBJ1-4; no clear D gene. The CDR3 runs 15 residues. V was shortened by 4 bases and J by 4 bases, with 14 bases between the two germline ends. Germline assignment: CDR1 SGHTS and CDR2 YDEGEE.

The gene calls are TRBV24-1 and TRBJ1-2; D ambiguous. Germline V gene lookup returns CDR1 KGHDR and CDR2 SFDVKD. The CDR3 extends over 14 amino acids. V gave up 0 bases and J gave up 4 bases, with 8 bases separating them. The CDR3 reads CATSDLGQTYGYTF. For the CDR3, the DNA is TGTGCCACCAGTGATTTGGGGCAGACCTATGGCTACACCTTC.

This clone was counted a single time. The CDR3 coding sequence is TGTGCCAGCACCTCAGGGCCTAGCACAGATACGCAGTATTTT. Translating gives CASTSGPSTDTQYF. This chain uses TRBV7-8 with TRBJ2-3; tentatively, D is TRBD1 (5 bases). Trimming removed 7 bases from V and 0 bases from J, with 11 bases in between. The germline V gene has CDR1 SGHVS and CDR2 FQNEAQ. CDR3 length equals 14 residues.

This clone was seen more than once but under ten times. V gene TRBV7-2 combines with J gene TRBJ1-6, with D possibly being TRBD1 (6 bases). This CDR3 has 18 amino acids. CDR1 and CDR2 from the germline V gene are SGHTA and FQGNSA. The V and J ends lost 3 bases and 8 bases respectively, with 23 bases between them. The CDR3 spells CASSFFPETQGPDSPLHF. DNA of the CDR3: TGTGCCAGCAGCTTTTTCCCGGAGACACAGGGCCCAGATTCACCCCTCCACTTT.

This clone occurred a few times. The chain joins TRBV6-5 to TRBJ1-2; the D is unclear. The CDR3 runs 15 residues. Germline V lookup: CDR1 MNHEY, CDR2 SVGAGI. V was cut by 0 bases and J by 8 bases, with 16 bases left in between. For the CDR3, the DNA is TGTGCCAGCAGTTACTCCCGGGGAAGGAGTCACGGCTACACCTTC. Its protein is CASSYSRGRSHGYTF.

This chain uses TRBV3-1 (or the pseudogene TRBV3-2) with TRBJ2-1; D is possibly TRBD1 (6 bases). V dropped 2 bases and J dropped 2 bases, with 10 bases sitting between them. The CDR3 has 15 residues. From germline, CDR1 is LGHDT and CDR2 YNNKEL (reference sequence). The DNA of the CDR3 is TGTGCCAGCAGCCAAACAGGGATTACCTACAATGAGCAGTTCTTC. This codes for CASSQTGITYNEQFF.

The chain carries TRBV5-1 and TRBJ1-1, with 7 bases aligning to TRBD1. With 0 bases clipped from V and 2 bases from J, the junction kept 1 base outside the gene matches. The CDR3 is 14 residues long. Germline CDR1 and CDR2: SGHRS and YFSETQ. In nucleotides, the CDR3 is TGCGCCAGCAGCTTGGACAGGGGAAACACTGAAGCTTTCTTT. Translating gives CASSLDRGNTEAFF.

The V and J genes are TRBV7-8 and TRBJ1-5, with 10 bases lining up with TRBD1. Germline V gives CDR1 SGHVS, CDR2 FQNEAQ. CDR3 size: 17 residues. V shed 5 bases, J shed 2 bases, and the junction held 9 bases outside the gene matches. The CDR3 region has the DNA TGTGCCAGCAGCCCCCGACAGGGGGCCGTGGGCAATCAGCCCCAGCATTTT. Translation: CASSPRQGAVGNQPQHF.

The chain is built from TRBV10-1 and TRBJ2-3, with 7 bases matching TRBD2. The CDR3 spans 14 residues. V shed 6 bases and J 5 bases; nucleotides not matched to a gene: 8. The germline V gene encodes CDR1 WNHNN and CDR2 SYGVQD (reference sequence). In nucleotides, the CDR3 is TGCGCCAGCAGCGAGGGAGGGCTCGGAGATACGCAGTATTTT. This gives the protein CASSEGGLGDTQYF.

This rearrangement joins TRBV5-1 to TRBJ2-1; a weak D match, TRBD1 (5 bases). CDR1 and CDR2 (germline): SGHRS, YFSETQ. The CDR3 totals 14 residues. Trimming cost V 4 bases and J 1 base, with 9 bases left between them. CDR3 in amino acids: CASSGQGSYNEQFF. The CDR3 coding sequence is TGCGCCAGCAGCGGGCAGGGTTCCTACAATGAGCAGTTCTTC.

This chain links TRBV24-1 with TRBJ2-3; D gene ambiguous. V was clipped by 5 bases and J by 1 base, with 3 bases between them. CDR1 is KGHDR, CDR2 SFDVKD, per germline. This CDR3 has 12 amino acids. The CDR3 region is CATSAGTDTQYF. The CDR3 nucleotides read TGTGCCACCAGTGCGGGCACAGATACGCAGTATTTT.

The chain links TRBV5-1 to TRBJ2-2; weak D call: TRBD1 (6 bases). Germline V gives CDR1 SGHRS, CDR2 YFSETQ. The CDR3 covers 15 residues. The V end lost 2 bases, the J end lost 1 base, and 9 bases lay between the germline ends. The CDR3 sequence is CASSFPTGNTGELFF. CDR3 bases: TGCGCCAGCAGCTTCCCGACAGGGAACACCGGGGAGCTGTTTTTT.

The chain couples TRBV27 to TRBJ2-5; TRBD2 matches at 9 bases. CDR3 length equals 15 residues. CDR1 is MNHEY and CDR2 is SMNVEV in the germline V gene (reference sequence). Losses at the gene ends were 2 bases for V and 4 bases for J; bases not matched to a gene: 5. CDR3 nucleotides: TGTGCCAGCAGTTTACCTAGCGGGGAGCGAGAGACCCAGTACTTC. Its translation is CASSLPSGERETQYF.

The chain links TRBV5-1 to TRBJ2-5; D possibly corresponds to TRBD2 (6 bases). V lost 4 bases and J 7 bases, leaving 20 bases between the germline ends. The germline V gene has CDR1 SGHRS and CDR2 YFSETQ. This CDR3 has 15 amino acids. Here the CDR3 DNA reads TGCGCCAGCAGCACCCTGGTATCGGAGGGGTTGACCCAGTACTTC. Residues: CASSTLVSEGLTQYF.

This clone was recorded only once. The V call is TRBV9, the J call TRBJ1-4; a possible D gene is TRBD1 (5 bases). The V gene lost 3 bases and the J gene lost 1 base, with 7 bases spanning the gap. The CDR3 contains 14 residues. Germline V gene data show CDR1 as SGDLS and CDR2 as YYNGEE. CDR3: CASSGRGTNEKLFF. The CDR3 coding sequence is TGTGCCAGCAGCGGGAGGGGAACTAATGAAAAACTGTTTTTT.

The CDR3 reads CASSPRTGGNGYTF. For the CDR3, the DNA is TGTGCCAGCAGCCCAAGGACAGGGGGTAATGGCTACACCTTC. The rearrangement joins TRBV11-1 to TRBJ1-2; 10 bases are shared with TRBD1. Germline values: CDR1 SGHAT, CDR2 FQDESV (reference sequence). V lost 5 bases and J lost 6; bases outside the gene matches: 6. The CDR3 runs 14 residues.

V and J are TRBV5-1 and TRBJ1-2; 7 nucleotides agree with TRBD1. The CDR3 is 14 amino acids. Germline V lookup: CDR1 SGHRS, CDR2 YFSETQ. V dropped 0 bases and J dropped 4; count of bases not matched to a gene: 3. CDR3 in amino acids: CASSLGDSTYGYTF. The CDR3 DNA reads as TGCGCCAGCAGCTTGGGGGACAGTACCTATGGCTACACCTTC.

The chain links TRBV6-2 or TRBV6-3 to TRBJ2-1; perhaps TRBD1 as D (5 bases). V lost 4 bases and J lost 7, with 11 bases in between. CDR1 is MNHEY, CDR2 SVGEGT, per germline. The CDR3 length is 13 residues. As DNA, the CDR3 is TGTGCCAGCAGTTGGAAAGGGGTTAATGAGCAGTTCTTC. Translation gives CASSWKGVNEQFF.

V is TRBV29-1 and J is TRBJ2-5; TRBD1 matches at 10 bases. The J segment lost 0 bases and the V segment lost 3 bases, leaving 4 bases of the junction unmatched. The CDR3 runs 15 residues. Germline-derived CDR1 and CDR2 are SQVTM and ANQGSEA. CDR3: CSVDGTGANQETQYF. CDR3 sequence (DNA): TGCAGCGTTGATGGGACAGGGGCCAACCAAGAGACCCAGTACTTC.

This chain links TRBV18 with TRBJ2-1; D uncertain. In germline, CDR1 is KGHSH, CDR2 LQKENI. Trimming cost V 6 bases and J 5 bases, with 14 bases left between them. This CDR3 contains 14 residues. This CDR3 is CASSPRHPNNEQFF. In nucleotides, the CDR3 is TGTGCCAGCTCCCCTAGACACCCCAACAATGAGCAGTTCTTC.

The chain uses TRBV4-1 and TRBJ2-3; D is uncertain. CDR1 is MGHRA, CDR2 YSYEKL, per germline. Trimming took off 4 bases at V and 0 bases at J, with 11 bases between the two ends. The CDR3 runs to 15 residues. This chain's CDR3 is CASSPQERSTDTQYF. The CDR3, as DNA: TGCGCCAGCAGCCCCCAGGAACGTAGCACAGATACGCAGTATTTT.

The CDR3 spells CAWSRTDNYGYTF. The CDR3, as DNA: TGTGCCTGGAGTAGGACAGACAACTATGGCTACACCTTC. V gene TRBV30 combines with J gene TRBJ1-2; possible D gene TRBD1, 6 bases. This CDR3 region has 13 residues. Germline CDR1 is GTSNPN and CDR2 is SVGIG (reference sequence). Trimming removed 2 bases at V and 2 bases at J, with 9 bases between.

This sequence joins TRBV30 and TRBJ2-2; weak D call: TRBD1 (5 bases). CDR3 size: 16 residues. Trimming pared 0 bases from V and 3 bases from J, leaving 14 bases between. CDR1 is GTSNPN and CDR2 is SVGIG in the germline V gene (reference sequence). The CDR3 bases are TGTGCCTGGAGTGTACTCGCGACAGCGTACACCGGGGAGCTGTTTTTT. This encodes CAWSVLATAYTGELFF.

A single count supports this clone. The genes are TRBV6-1 and TRBJ1-2; a possible D gene is TRBD1 (5 bases). CDR3 length: 16 amino acids. From germline, CDR1 is MNHNS and CDR2 SASEGT. V gave up 0 bases and J gave up 6 bases, with 17 bases separating them. CDR3 sequence reads: CASSEAYRPLGDGYTF. In DNA form, the CDR3 reads TGTGCCAGCAGTGAAGCCTACAGGCCCCTAGGGGATGGCTACACCTTC.

The chain uses TRBV29-1 and TRBJ2-4; 9 bases align to TRBD1. This CDR3 spans 13 amino acids. Germline loops: CDR1 SQVTM, CDR2 ANQGSEA. V trimming: 4 bases; J trimming: 8 bases; junction bases outside the gene matches: 6. CDR3 amino acids: CSVAGTGRDIQYF. CDR3 coding DNA: TGCAGCGTTGCCGGGACAGGGAGGGACATTCAGTACTTC.

This rearrangement joins TRBV5-4 to TRBJ1-5, with 11 bases identical to TRBD1. CDR1 and CDR2 (germline): SGHNT, YYREEE (reference sequence). This CDR3 contains 15 residues. The ends lost 3 bases at V and 6 bases at J; junction bases unmatched: 5. The CDR3 here is CASSSGQGVGQPQHF. CDR3 sequence (DNA): TGTGCCAGCAGCTCGGGACAGGGGGTTGGTCAGCCCCAGCATTTT.